This section outlines one T cell receptor (beta chain) sequence together with its context. No antigen is known for it. Trimming removed 0 bases at V and 6 bases at J, with 10 bases between. The germline V gene has CDR1 SGDLS and CDR2 YYNGEE. The CDR3 loop spans 13 amino acids. Time point in this sample: sample taken at primary tumor resection. TCRdb recomputed calls from the 5' RACE reads with MiXCR, one row per CDR3 protein. This repertoire shows fewer than 5,000 distinct CDR3 sequences, roughly 9% found once; its top ten account for 25% to 40%. These data come from a study of spatial heterogeneity in lung cancer. Overall study: Detection of beta-chain sequences consistently exceeded that of alpha-chain sequences.

Study findings and constraints: Mutation counts in tumors were tracked by counts of expanded intratumoral alpha and beta TCRs.

This clonotype originated in a male donor with early-stage non-small cell lung cancer. This material consisted of lung tumor tissue, taken at surgery. V is TRBV9 and J is TRBJ2-7; D uncertain. For the CDR3, the DNA is TGTGCCAGCAGCGTAGCAGGATTCGGCGAGCAGTACTTC. It encodes CASSVAGFGEQYF.